The 9 T cell receptor beta chains in this list originate from one sample, sequenced in a study of Ad26.COV2.S vaccination and SARS-CoV-2 variants. TCRdb's copy holds only in-frame clones and misses some; the assay was immunoSEQ multiplex PCR. The sample yields roughly 510,000 clones, around nine tenths seen once. Regarding treatment: roughly 20 received Ad26.COV2.S at low or high dose, single or two shots; 5 received placebo; per-sample allocation not given. Sample collection was performed on day 63 after the first vaccine or placebo injection. The sequencing used peripheral blood, collected in a trial of Ad26.COV2.S vaccine versus placebo. The source of these receptors is a person between 18 and 59 years old who received the Ad26.COV2.S COVID-19 vaccine or a placebo.

This rearrangement joins TRBV10-3 to TRBJ2-5; the D is unclear. Germline V gene sequence: CDR1 ENHRY, CDR2 SYGVKD. The V end lost 3 bases, the J end lost 5 bases, and 10 bases lay between the germline ends. The CDR3 extends over 13 amino acids. The CDR3 reads CAISERREETQYF. CDR3 nucleotide sequence: TGTGCCATCAGTGAACGACGAGAGGAGACCCAGTACTTC.

J is TRBJ2-3 and V is TRBV9, with 12 positions matching TRBD2. Trimming at V came to 4 bases and at J to 5 bases, leaving 5 bases not matched to a gene. The CDR3 has 15 residues. From germline, CDR1 is SGDLS and CDR2 YYNGEE. The CDR3 DNA follows: TGTGCCAGCAGCTTAGGACTAGCGGGACGAGATACGCAGTATTTT. Its translation: CASSLGLAGRDTQYF. The complete variable domain, with remaining parts taken from reference TRBV9 and TRBJ2-3, reads DSGVTQTPKHLITATGQRVTLRCSPRSGDLSVYWYQQSLDQGLQFLIQYYNGEERAKGNILERFSAQQFPDLHSELNLSSLELGDSALYFCASSLGLAGRDTQYFGPGTRLTVL.

This clone was counted only a few times. The chain combines TRBV2 with TRBJ2-2; no definite D call. CDR3 length equals 12 residues. Germline assignment: CDR1 SNHLY and CDR2 FYNNEI. Between the trimmed V and J ends, which lost 8 bases and 4 bases, there was a span of 8 bases. The CDR3 protein is CASSHATGELFF. The CDR3 region has the DNA TGTGCCAGCTCACATGCCACCGGGGAGCTGTTTTTT.

This sequence joins TRBV7-2 and TRBJ2-3; D ambiguous. The germline V and J ends were trimmed by 0 bases and 4 bases, with 14 bases remaining between them. The CDR3 spans 16 residues. Germline V gives CDR1 SGHTA, CDR2 FQGNSA. The CDR3 sequence: CASSLAPPGGADTQYF. The CDR3 DNA reads as TGTGCCAGCAGCTTAGCGCCCCCCGGTGGGGCAGATACGCAGTATTTT.

The chain links TRBV28 to TRBJ2-3, with 8 bases aligning to TRBD2. The CDR3 length is 15 residues. With 5 bases clipped from V and 4 bases from J, the junction kept 8 bases outside the gene matches. Germline CDR1 MDHEN, CDR2 SYDVKM. The CDR3 spells CASSPSQAGADTQYF. The CDR3 DNA sequence: TGTGCCAGCAGTCCCTCCCAAGCGGGAGCAGATACGCAGTATTTT.

This clone was observed a single time. This sequence joins TRBV3-1 (or the pseudogene TRBV3-2) and TRBJ2-1, with 12 bases aligning to TRBD2. Trimming took 6 bases from V and 9 from J; bases not matched to a gene: 12. Germline V gene data show CDR1 as LGHDT and CDR2 as YNNKEL (reference sequence). CDR3 length: 16 amino acids. CDR3 sequence reads: CASRKQLAGGSVEQFF. CDR3 nucleotide sequence: TGTGCCAGCAGGAAACAACTAGCGGGAGGCTCTGTTGAGCAGTTCTTC.

J is TRBJ2-7 and V is TRBV5-4, with 9 bases matching TRBD1. Germline assignment: CDR1 SGHNT and CDR2 YYREEE (reference sequence). The CDR3 spans 15 residues. After removal of 4 bases from V and 0 bases from J, the junction contained 5 bases not matched to a gene. CDR3 DNA sequence: TGTGCCAGCAGCCACGGGACAGGGCGCTCCTACGAGCAGTACTTC. Protein sequence: CASSHGTGRSYEQYF.

This sequence joins TRBV6-2 or TRBV6-3 and TRBJ1-6, with a tentative D call TRBD1 (5 bases). CDR3 size: 16 residues. CDR1 MNHEY and CDR2 SVGEGT come from the germline V gene. V was trimmed by 2 bases and J by 7 bases, leaving 15 bases between them. The CDR3 is CASSYVRGGPNSPLHF. DNA of the CDR3: TGTGCCAGCAGTTACGTCCGGGGCGGTCCCAATTCACCCCTCCACTTT.

V gene TRBV5-6 combines with J gene TRBJ2-7, with D possibly matching TRBD1 (5 bases). Trimming took off 3 bases at V and 2 bases at J, with 12 bases between the two ends. Germline assignment: CDR1 SGHDT and CDR2 YYEEEE. The CDR3 is made up of 14 amino acids. CDR3 in DNA: TGTGCCAGCAGCTACACAGACAGTGCCTACGAGCAGTACTTC. It yields the protein CASSYTDSAYEQYF.